The clone carrying this TCR beta chain was seen at least ten times. What it recognizes is unknown. This specimen comes from a study of T cells after yellow fever vaccination. For the study at large: When fractions had low cell numbers, they were prepared with SMART-Seq v4 Ultra Low Input.

As TCR cDNA was made by 5'RACE template switching, a universal primer site and UMIs were added. MiXCR was run by TCRdb on the 5' RACE reads, yielding one entry per CDR3 protein. This sample yields approximately 250,000 distinct CDR3 sequences, of which roughly 4% are seen a single time; 19% belongs to the top ten. Study-wide points: Post-booster repertoires again held most primary-vaccination clones (about 96% CD4, 85% to 90% CD8).

The sequence was obtained from a young man who received the YFV17D yellow fever vaccine. The source was PBMCs, collected 15 days after the yellow fever booster vaccination.

The CDR3 here is CAISPPGLNTGELFF. The CDR3 region has the DNA TGTGCCATCAGTCCGCCGGGACTAAACACCGGGGAGCTGTTTTTT. The chain couples TRBV10-3 to TRBJ2-2; 7 bases line up with TRBD2. Germline trimming cut 5 bases from V and 2 bases from J; bases unmatched to any gene: 5. Germline CDR1 ENHRY, CDR2 SYGVKD. The CDR3 length is 15 residues.